This TCR beta chain was captured in a study of Graves' ophthalmopathy and Graves' hyperthyroidism. Study-wide background: Peripheral blood was gathered at first diagnosis, ahead of any treatment whatsoever.

The CDR3 sequence is 10 residues long. V dropped 4 bases and J dropped 5 bases, with 5 bases sitting between them. The germline gives CDR1 DFQATT, CDR2 SNEGSKA (reference sequence). RNA transcripts were the template, and TCR beta CDR3 regions were amplified from them. Second-round multiplex PCR came after first-round RT-PCR with HTBI primers. One entry per CDR3 protein results from TCRdb running MiXCR on the multiplex PCR reads. This repertoire shows about 150,000 distinct CDR3 sequences, 37% found once; its top ten account for approximately 5.5%. Uncontrolled infections, other autoimmune diseases, pregnancy or lactation barred patients from enrollment.

The chain employs TRBV20-1 and TRBJ2-5; D remains ambiguous. Sequences were obtained from peripheral blood. This sequence was found in a woman aged 40 to 50 with Graves' ophthalmopathy. The CDR3 coding sequence is TGCAGTGCTAACGCTGAGACCCAGTACTTC. This sequence encodes CSANAETQYF.